The clone carrying this T cell receptor beta chain was recorded a few times. This sample is part of a study of regulatory T cells in long-lasting Graves disease. This CDR3 region has 15 residues. Germline loops: CDR1 SGHRS, CDR2 YFSETQ. V was trimmed by 0 bases and J by 3 bases, leaving 12 bases between them. Sequencing libraries for TCR beta were prepared with iRepertoire HTBI primers and Arm-PCR of CDR3 regions. MiXCR was run by TCRdb on the multiplex PCR reads, yielding one entry per CDR3 protein. The sample includes 400,000 to 450,000 distinct CDR3 sequences, approximately 16% of them seen just once. Regarding time point: newly diagnosed GD, antithyroid drugs for less than 3 months. Generation of the TCR library employed RNA extracted from PBMCs. Another study also made use of these data, one on T cells in Graves' hyperthyroidism and ophthalmopathy. As that study records: Researchers report that a 13 V-J model separated ophthalmopathy from stable hyperthyroidism.

V and J are TRBV5-1 and TRBJ1-2; possibly TRBD1 for D (6 bases). The specimen was peripheral blood mononuclear cells (PBMCs), collected at new diagnosis, from a patient treated with antithyroid drugs. The source of this sequence is a woman under 40 with Graves disease. The DNA of the CDR3 is TGCGCCAGCAGCTTGGAGGGGGGGCACGACTATGGCTACACCTTC. Amino acids: CASSLEGGHDYGYTF.